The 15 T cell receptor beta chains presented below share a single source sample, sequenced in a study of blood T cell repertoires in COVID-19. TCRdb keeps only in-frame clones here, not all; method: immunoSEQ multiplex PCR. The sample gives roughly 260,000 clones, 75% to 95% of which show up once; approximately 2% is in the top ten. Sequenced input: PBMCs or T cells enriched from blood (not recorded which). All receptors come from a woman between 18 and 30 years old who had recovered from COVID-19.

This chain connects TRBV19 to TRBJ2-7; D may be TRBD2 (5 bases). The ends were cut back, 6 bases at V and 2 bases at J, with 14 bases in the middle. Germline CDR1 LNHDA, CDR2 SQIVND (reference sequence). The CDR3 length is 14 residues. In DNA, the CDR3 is TGTGCCAGTAGCATCAGGACTGGGCCCTACGAGCAGTACTTC. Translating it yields CASSIRTGPYEQYF.

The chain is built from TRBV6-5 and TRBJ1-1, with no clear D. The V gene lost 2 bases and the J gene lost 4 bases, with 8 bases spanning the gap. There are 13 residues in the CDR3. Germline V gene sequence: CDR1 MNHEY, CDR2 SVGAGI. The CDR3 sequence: CASSYGEGTEAFF. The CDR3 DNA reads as TGTGCCAGCAGTTACGGGGAGGGCACTGAAGCTTTCTTT.

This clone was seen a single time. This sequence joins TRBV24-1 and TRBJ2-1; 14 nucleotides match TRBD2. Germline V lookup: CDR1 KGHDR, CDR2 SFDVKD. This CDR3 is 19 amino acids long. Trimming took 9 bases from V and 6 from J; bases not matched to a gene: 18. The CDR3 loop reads CATGVTSPGLAGVLNEQFF. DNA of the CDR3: TGTGCCACCGGGGTGACATCGCCGGGACTAGCGGGAGTACTCAATGAGCAGTTCTTC.

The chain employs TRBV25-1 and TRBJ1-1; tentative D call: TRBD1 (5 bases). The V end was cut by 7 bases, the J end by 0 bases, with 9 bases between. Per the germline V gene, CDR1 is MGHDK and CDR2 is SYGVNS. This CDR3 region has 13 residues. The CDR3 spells CASNRQLNTEAFF. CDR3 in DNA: TGTGCCAGCAACCGACAGTTGAACACTGAAGCTTTCTTT.

The CDR3 protein is CASSTRTGKNYGYTF. CDR3 coding DNA: TGTGCCAGCAGTACAAGGACAGGGAAGAACTATGGCTACACCTTC. The rearrangement uses TRBV6-2 or TRBV6-3 and TRBJ1-2, with 8 bases matching TRBD1. The V and J ends lost 5 bases and 2 bases, in that order; junction bases with no gene match: 7. Looked up from germline, CDR1 is MNHEY and CDR2 is SVGEGT. CDR3 length equals 15 residues.

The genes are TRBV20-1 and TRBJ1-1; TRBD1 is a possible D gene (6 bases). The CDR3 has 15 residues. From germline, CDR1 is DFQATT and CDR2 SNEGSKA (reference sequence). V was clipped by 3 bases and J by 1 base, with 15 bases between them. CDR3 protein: CSASRRTTGNTEAFF. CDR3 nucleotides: TGCAGTGCTAGTCGCCGAACGACAGGGAACACTGAAGCTTTCTTT.

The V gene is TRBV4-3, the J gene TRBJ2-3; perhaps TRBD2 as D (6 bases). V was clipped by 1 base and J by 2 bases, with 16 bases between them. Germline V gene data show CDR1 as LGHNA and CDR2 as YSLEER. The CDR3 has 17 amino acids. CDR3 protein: CASSQGAAGPHTDTQYF. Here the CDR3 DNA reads TGCGCCAGCAGCCAAGGGGCAGCGGGCCCACACACAGATACGCAGTATTTT.

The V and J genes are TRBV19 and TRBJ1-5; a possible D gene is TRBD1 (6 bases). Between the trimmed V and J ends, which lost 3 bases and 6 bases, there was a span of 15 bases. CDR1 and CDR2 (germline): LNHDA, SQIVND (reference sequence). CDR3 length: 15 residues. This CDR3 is CASSMWGRWSQPQHF. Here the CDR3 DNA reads TGTGCCAGTAGTATGTGGGGGCGGTGGAGTCAGCCCCAGCATTTT. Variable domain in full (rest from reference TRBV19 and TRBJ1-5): DGGITQSPKYLFRKEGQNVTLSCEQNLNHDAMYWYRQDPGQGLRLIYYSQIVNDFQKGDIAEGYSVSREKKESFPLTVTSAQKNPTAFYLCASSMWGRWSQPQHFGDGTRLSIL.

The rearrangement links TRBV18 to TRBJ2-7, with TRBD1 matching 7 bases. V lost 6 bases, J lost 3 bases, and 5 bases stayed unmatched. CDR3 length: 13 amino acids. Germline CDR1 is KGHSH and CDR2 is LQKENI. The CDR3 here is CASSQSGGYEQYF. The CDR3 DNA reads TGTGCCAGCTCGCAATCAGGGGGCTACGAGCAGTACTTC.

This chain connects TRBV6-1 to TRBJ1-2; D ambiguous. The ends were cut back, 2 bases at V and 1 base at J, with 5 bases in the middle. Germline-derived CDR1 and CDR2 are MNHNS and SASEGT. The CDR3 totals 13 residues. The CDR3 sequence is CASSESNNYGYTF. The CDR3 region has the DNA TGTGCCAGCAGTGAATCAAATAACTATGGCTACACCTTC.

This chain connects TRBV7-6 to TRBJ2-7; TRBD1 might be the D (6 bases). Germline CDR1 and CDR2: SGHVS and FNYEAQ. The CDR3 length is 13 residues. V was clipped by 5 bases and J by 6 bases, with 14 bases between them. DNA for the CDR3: TGTGCCAGCAGCCGTACCCAGGGGTCCGAGCAGTACTTC. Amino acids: CASSRTQGSEQYF.

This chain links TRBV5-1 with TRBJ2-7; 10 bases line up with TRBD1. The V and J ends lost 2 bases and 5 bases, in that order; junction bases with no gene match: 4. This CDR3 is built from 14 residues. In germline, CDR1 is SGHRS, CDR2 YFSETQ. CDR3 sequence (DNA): TGCGCCAGCAGCTTTGGGGACAGGGGCCACGAGCAGTACTTC. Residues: CASSFGDRGHEQYF.

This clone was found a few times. The DNA of the CDR3 is TGTGCCAGCAGTGACAGGGAAGTTAGCAATGAGCAGTTCTTC. This gives the protein CASSDREVSNEQFF. The gene calls are TRBV5-4 and TRBJ2-1; 7 positions agree with TRBD1. Germline V gene data show CDR1 as SGHNT and CDR2 as YYREEE (reference sequence). Trimming at V came to 5 bases and at J to 6 bases, leaving 8 bases not matched to a gene. CDR3 size: 14 residues.

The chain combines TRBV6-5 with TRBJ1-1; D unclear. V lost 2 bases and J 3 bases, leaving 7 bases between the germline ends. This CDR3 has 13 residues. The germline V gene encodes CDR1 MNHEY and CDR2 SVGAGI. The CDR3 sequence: CASSYPGDTEAFF. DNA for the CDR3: TGTGCCAGCAGTTACCCGGGAGACACTGAAGCTTTCTTT.

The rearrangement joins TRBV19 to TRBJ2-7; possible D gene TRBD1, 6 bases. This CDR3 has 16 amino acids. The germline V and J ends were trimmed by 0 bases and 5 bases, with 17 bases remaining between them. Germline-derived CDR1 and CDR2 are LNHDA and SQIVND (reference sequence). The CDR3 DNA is TGTGCCAGTAGTATAGACCTTAGTACAGGGATCCACGAGCAGTACTTC. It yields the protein CASSIDLSTGIHEQYF.